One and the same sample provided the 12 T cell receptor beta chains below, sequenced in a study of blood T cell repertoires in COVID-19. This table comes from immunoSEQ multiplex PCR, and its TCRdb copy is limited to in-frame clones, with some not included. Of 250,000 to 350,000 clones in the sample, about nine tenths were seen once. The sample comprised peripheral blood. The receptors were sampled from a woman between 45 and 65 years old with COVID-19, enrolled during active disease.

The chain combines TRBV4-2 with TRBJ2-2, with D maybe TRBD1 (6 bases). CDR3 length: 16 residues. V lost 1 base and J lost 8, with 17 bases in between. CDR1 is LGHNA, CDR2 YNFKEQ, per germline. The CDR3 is CASSQAGLRGPGELFF. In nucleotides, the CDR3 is TGTGCCAGCAGCCAAGCAGGACTCAGGGGACCGGGGGAGCTGTTTTTT.

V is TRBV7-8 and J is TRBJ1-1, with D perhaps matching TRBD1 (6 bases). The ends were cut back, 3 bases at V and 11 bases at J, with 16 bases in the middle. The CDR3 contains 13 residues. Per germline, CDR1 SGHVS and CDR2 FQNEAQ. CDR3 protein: CASSFNRVPRAFF. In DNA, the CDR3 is TGTGCCAGCAGCTTCAACAGGGTACCTCGGGCTTTCTTT. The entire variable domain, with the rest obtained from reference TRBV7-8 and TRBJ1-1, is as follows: GAGVSQSPRYKVAKRGQDVALRCDPISGHVSLFWYQQALGQGPEFLTYFQNEAQLDKSGLPSDRFFAERPEGSVSTLKIQRTQQEDSAVYLCASSFNRVPRAFFGQGTRLTVV.

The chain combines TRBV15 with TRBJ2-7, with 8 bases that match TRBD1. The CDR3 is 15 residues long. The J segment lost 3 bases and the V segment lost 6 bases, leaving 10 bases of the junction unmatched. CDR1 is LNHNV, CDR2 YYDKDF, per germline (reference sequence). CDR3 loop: CATSSPGQGHYEQYF. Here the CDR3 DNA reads TGTGCCACCAGTAGTCCCGGACAGGGACACTACGAGCAGTACTTC.

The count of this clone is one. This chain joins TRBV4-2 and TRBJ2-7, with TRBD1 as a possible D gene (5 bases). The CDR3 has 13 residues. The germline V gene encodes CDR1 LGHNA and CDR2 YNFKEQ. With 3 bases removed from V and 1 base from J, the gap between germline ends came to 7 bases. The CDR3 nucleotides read TGTGCCAGCAGCCATTGGACATCCTACGAGCAGTACTTC. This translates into CASSHWTSYEQYF.

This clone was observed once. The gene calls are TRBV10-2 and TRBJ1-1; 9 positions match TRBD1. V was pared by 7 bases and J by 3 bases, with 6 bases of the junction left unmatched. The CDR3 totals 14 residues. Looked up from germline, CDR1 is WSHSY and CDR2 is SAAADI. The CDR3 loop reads CASMLQGAYTEAFF. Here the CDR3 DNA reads TGCGCCAGCATGCTACAGGGGGCGTACACTGAAGCTTTCTTT.

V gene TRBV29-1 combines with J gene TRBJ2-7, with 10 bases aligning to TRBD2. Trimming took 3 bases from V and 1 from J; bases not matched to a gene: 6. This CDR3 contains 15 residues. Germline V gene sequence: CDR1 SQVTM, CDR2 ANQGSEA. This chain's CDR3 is CSVDFQREGSYEQYF. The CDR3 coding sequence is TGCAGCGTTGACTTTCAGCGGGAGGGTTCCTACGAGCAGTACTTC.

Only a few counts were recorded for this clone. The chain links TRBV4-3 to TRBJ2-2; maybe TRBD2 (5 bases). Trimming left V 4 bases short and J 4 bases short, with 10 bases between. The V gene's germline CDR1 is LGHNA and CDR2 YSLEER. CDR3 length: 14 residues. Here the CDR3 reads CASSPDSTTGELFF. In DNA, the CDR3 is TGCGCCAGCAGCCCGGACTCAACCACCGGGGAGCTGTTTTTT.

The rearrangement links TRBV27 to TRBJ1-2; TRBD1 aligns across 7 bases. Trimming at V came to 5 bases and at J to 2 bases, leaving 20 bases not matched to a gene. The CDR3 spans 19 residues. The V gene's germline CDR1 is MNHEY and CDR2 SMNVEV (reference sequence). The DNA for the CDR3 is TGTGCCAGCAGTCCCCTAGTTAATCCGGGACAGTCTATCAACTATGGCTACACCTTC. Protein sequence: CASSPLVNPGQSINYGYTF.

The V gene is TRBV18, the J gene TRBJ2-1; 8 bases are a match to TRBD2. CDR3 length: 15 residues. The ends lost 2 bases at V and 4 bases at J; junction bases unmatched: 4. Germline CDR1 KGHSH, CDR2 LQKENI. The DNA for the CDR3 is TGTGCCAGCTCACCAGGGAGCGGGAGTTACAATGAGCAGTTCTTC. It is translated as CASSPGSGSYNEQFF.

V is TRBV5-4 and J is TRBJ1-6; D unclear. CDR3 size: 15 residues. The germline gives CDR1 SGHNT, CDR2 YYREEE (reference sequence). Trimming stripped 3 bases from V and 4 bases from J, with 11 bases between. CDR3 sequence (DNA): TGTGCCAGCAGCTCAGGCTCCGAATATAATTCACCCCTCCACTTT. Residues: CASSSGSEYNSPLHF. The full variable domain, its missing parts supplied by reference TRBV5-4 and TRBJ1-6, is ETGVTQSPTHLIKTRGQQVTLRCSSQSGHNTVSWYQQALGQGPQFIFQYYREEENGRGNFPPRFSGLQFPNYSSELNVNALELDDSALYLCASSSGSEYNSPLHFGNGTRLTVT.

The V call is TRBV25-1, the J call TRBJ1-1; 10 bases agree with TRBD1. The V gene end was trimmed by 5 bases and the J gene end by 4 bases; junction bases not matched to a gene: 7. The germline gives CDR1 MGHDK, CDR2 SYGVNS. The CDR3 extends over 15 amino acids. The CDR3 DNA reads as TGTGCCAGCAGTCTAGGGGACAGGGGACCCACTGAAGCTTTCTTT. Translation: CASSLGDRGPTEAFF. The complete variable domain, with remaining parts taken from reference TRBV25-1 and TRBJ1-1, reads EADIYQTPRYLVIGTGKKITLECSQTMGHDKMYWYQQDPGMELHLIHYSYGVNSTEKGDLSSESTVSRIRTEHFPLTLESARPSHTSQYLCASSLGDRGPTEAFFGQGTRLTVV.

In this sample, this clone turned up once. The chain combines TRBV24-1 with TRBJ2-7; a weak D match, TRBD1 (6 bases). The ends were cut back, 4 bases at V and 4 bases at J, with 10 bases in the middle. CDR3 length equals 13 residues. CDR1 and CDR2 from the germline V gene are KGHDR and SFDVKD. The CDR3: CATSETGRYEQYF. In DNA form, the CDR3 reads TGTGCCACCAGTGAAACAGGGAGATACGAGCAGTACTTC.